The clone carrying this T cell receptor beta chain showed up just a few times. These data belong to a study of blood T cells in healthy people across ages. The second PCR ran about 6 to 11 cycles with a sample-barcoded 5' primer and J-beta primers. TCRdb itself ran the 5' RACE reads through MiXCR, one entry per CDR3 protein. The table includes around 1.7 million distinct CDR3 sequences, under 30% detected once. Germline assignment: CDR1 SNHLY and CDR2 FYNNEI. CDR3 length: 15 amino acids. Trimming stripped 6 bases from V and 3 bases from J, with 18 bases between. Sequencing was performed on blood. This TCR derives from a young woman in good health. The chain recombines TRBV2 with TRBJ2-7, with D maybe TRBD2 (6 bases). For the CDR3, the DNA is TGTGCCAGCAGCCTGACTAGTGGTAAGGGCTACGAGCAGTACTTC. Its protein product is CASSLTSGKGYEQYF.